This record concerns one T cell receptor (beta chain) sequence. The data originate from a study of blood T cell repertoires in COVID-19. Across the study: The United States, Italy and Spain supplied acute and convalescent COVID-19 samples.

During active infection, Seattle patients enrolled and were then monitored through disease. Profiled with immunoSEQ multiplex PCR; TCRdb holds only in-frame clones, not every one. This sample has about 370,000 clones; approximately 88% occur once, and the top ten carry around 2.8%. The clonotype was recovered from a woman aged 25 to 45 with COVID-19, enrolled during active disease. Sequenced input: peripheral blood.

CDR3 residues: CASSPGGYEQYF. The CDR3 coding sequence is TGTGCCAGCAGCCCCGGAGGCTACGAGCAGTACTTC. V and J are TRBV4-2 and TRBJ2-7, with D possibly being TRBD2 (5 bases). The CDR3 sequence is 12 residues long. The germline V gene has CDR1 LGHNA and CDR2 YNFKEQ. The V gene lost 4 bases and the J gene lost 3 bases, with 7 bases spanning the gap.